These 15 T cell receptor beta chains share one sample of origin, sequenced in a study of blood T cell repertoires in COVID-19. TCRdb's table, derived via immunoSEQ multiplex PCR, lists solely in-frame clones and lacks some. The sample includes approximately 200,000 clones, 75% to 90% of them seen just once. Sequences were obtained from PBMCs or T cells enriched from blood (not recorded which). The receptors shown here come from a woman aged 25-40 years who had been exposed to COVID-19.

Of note for this clone: Within the sample, other DNA sequences also encode this same CDR3. This sequence joins TRBV29-1 and TRBJ2-6; no definite D call. The CDR3 has 14 residues. Germline CDR1 reads SQVTM; CDR2 reads ANQGSEA. V was clipped by 4 bases and J by 0 bases, with 7 bases between them. The CDR3 loop reads CSVGGSSGANVLTF. Here the CDR3 DNA reads TGCAGCGTTGGTGGTAGCTCTGGGGCCAACGTCCTGACTTTC. Full variable domain (rest looked up from reference TRBV29-1 and TRBJ2-6): SAVISQKPSRDICQRGTSLTIQCQVDSQVTMMFWYRQQPGQSLTLIATANQGSEATYESGFVIDKFPISRPNLTFSTLTVSNMSPEDSSIYLCSVGGSSGANVLTFGAGSRLTVL.

This chain connects TRBV2 to TRBJ2-5; tentative D call: TRBD2 (5 bases). Per germline, CDR1 SNHLY and CDR2 FYNNEI. The CDR3 is made up of 14 amino acids. The germline V and J ends were trimmed by 5 bases and 5 bases, with 15 bases remaining between them. Here the CDR3 reads CASSRGSEDETQYF. As DNA, the CDR3 is TGTGCCAGCAGTCGGGGTAGCGAGGACGAGACCCAGTACTTC.

The chain has TRBV12-5 and TRBJ2-3; D may be TRBD1 (5 bases). The CDR3 loop spans 15 amino acids. V gave up 3 bases and J gave up 4 bases, with 14 bases separating them. The germline gives CDR1 LGHNT, CDR2 FRNRAP. The CDR3 region has the DNA TGTGCTAGTGGTTTCAGTTCAGGGCTAGCAGATACGCAGTATTTT. Amino acids: CASGFSSGLADTQYF.

The V gene is TRBV27, the J gene TRBJ1-1; possible D gene TRBD1, 5 bases. CDR3 length equals 14 residues. The germline V gene encodes CDR1 MNHEY and CDR2 SMNVEV (reference sequence). V lost 7 bases and J lost 5, with 17 bases in between. The CDR3 nucleotides read TGTGCCAGCAATAGAGCGGGGGGGATGACTGAAGCTTTCTTT. Translation gives CASNRAGGMTEAFF.

The J gene is TRBJ2-7, the V gene TRBV19; a possible D gene is TRBD2 (5 bases). Germline CDR1 and CDR2: LNHDA and SQIVND (reference sequence). The ends were cut back, 3 bases at V and 4 bases at J, with 13 bases in the middle. The CDR3 loop spans 14 amino acids. CDR3 bases: TGTGCCAGTAGTATCTCCGGGGTGCCTTACGAGCAGTACTTC. Protein product: CASSISGVPYEQYF.

There are a few counts of this clone. The rearrangement links TRBV6-5 to TRBJ1-3, with 10 positions matching TRBD1. The germline gives CDR1 MNHEY, CDR2 SVGAGI. This CDR3 is 14 amino acids long. V lost 6 bases and J lost 8; bases outside the gene matches: 7. The CDR3 spells CASSPGQGSDTIYF. In DNA, the CDR3 is TGTGCCAGCAGCCCGGGACAGGGGTCTGACACCATATATTTT.

The chain couples TRBV25-1 to TRBJ1-1, with 9 bases matching TRBD1. Germline loops: CDR1 MGHDK, CDR2 SYGVNS. V dropped 3 bases and J dropped 4; count of bases not matched to a gene: 12. This CDR3 region has 17 residues. CDR3 nucleotide sequence: TGTGCCAGCAGTGATATGGACACAGGGGGCGCGGGCACTGAAGCTTTCTTT. Residues: CASSDMDTGGAGTEAFF.

V gene TRBV19 combines with J gene TRBJ2-7; D remains unclear. CDR3 length equals 15 residues. V lost 1 base and J 3 bases, leaving 13 bases between the germline ends. CDR1 is LNHDA, CDR2 SQIVND, per germline (reference sequence). The CDR3 reads CASSIVADSLYEQYF. The CDR3 bases are TGTGCCAGTAGTATAGTGGCGGATTCCCTCTACGAGCAGTACTTC. The variable domain in full, completed from reference TRBV19 and TRBJ2-7, reads DGGITQSPKYLFRKEGQNVTLSCEQNLNHDAMYWYRQDPGQGLRLIYYSQIVNDFQKGDIAEGYSVSREKKESFPLTVTSAQKNPTAFYLCASSIVADSLYEQYFGPGTRLTVT.

V is TRBV28 and J is TRBJ1-6; D remains ambiguous. Germline V CDR1 and CDR2: MDHEN, SYDVKM. Trimming shortened V by 4 bases and J by 2 bases, and 9 bases separated the two germline ends. This CDR3 spans 15 amino acids. The CDR3 protein is CASSSGETYNSPLHF. The CDR3 nucleotides are TGTGCCAGCAGTTCCGGGGAAACCTATAATTCACCCCTCCACTTT.

The CDR3, as DNA: TGTGCCAGCAGCGTTGGGGAGTCTGAAGCTTTCTTT. Translation: CASSVGESEAFF. The chain couples TRBV9 to TRBJ1-1; D unclear. The CDR3 length is 12 residues. V was clipped by 2 bases and J by 6 bases, with 8 bases between them. Germline V lookup: CDR1 SGDLS, CDR2 YYNGEE.

The J gene is TRBJ2-2, the V gene TRBV20-1; 11 bases align to TRBD2. This CDR3 is built from 16 residues. Germline CDR1 is DFQATT and CDR2 is SNEGSKA (reference sequence). Losses at the gene ends were 3 bases for V and 0 bases for J; bases not matched to a gene: 3. The CDR3 region is CSASQLAGANTGELFF. CDR3 sequence (DNA): TGCAGTGCTAGTCAACTAGCGGGAGCGAACACCGGGGAGCTGTTTTTT.

The J gene is TRBJ2-3, the V gene TRBV6-5; TRBD2 matches 8 bases. This CDR3 region has 15 residues. From germline, CDR1 is MNHEY and CDR2 SVGAGI. V was pared by 2 bases and J by 4 bases, with 5 bases of the junction left unmatched. The CDR3 loop reads CASSYSGSSADTQYF. The DNA for the CDR3 is TGTGCCAGCAGTTACAGCGGGAGCTCGGCAGATACGCAGTATTTT.

The chain combines TRBV20-1 with TRBJ2-5, with a weak D call TRBD2 (6 bases). The CDR3 runs to 13 residues. CDR1 DFQATT and CDR2 SNEGSKA come from the germline V gene (reference sequence). Trimming left V 5 bases short and J 2 bases short, with 12 bases between. DNA for the CDR3: TGCAGTGCTGGTGGAGGACTACAAGAGACCCAGTACTTC. Residues: CSAGGGLQETQYF.

CDR3 region: CASSQVGREVTDTQYF. The CDR3 bases are TGCGCCAGCAGCCAAGTAGGGCGGGAGGTTACAGATACGCAGTATTTT. The rearrangement joins TRBV4-1 to TRBJ2-3; 8 nucleotides align to TRBD2. The germline CDR1 and CDR2 sequences are MGHRA and YSYEKL. V shed 1 base, J shed 3 bases, and the junction held 6 bases outside the gene matches. The CDR3 consists of 16 residues.

V and J are TRBV5-1 and TRBJ2-7; possibly TRBD1 for D (6 bases). Germline-derived CDR1 and CDR2 are SGHRS and YFSETQ. The CDR3 runs to 14 residues. Between the trimmed V and J ends, which lost 4 bases and 3 bases, there was a span of 14 bases. The CDR3 region is CASSVRDINYEQYF. As DNA, the CDR3 is TGCGCCAGCAGCGTCCGGGACATCAACTACGAGCAGTACTTC. Together with reference TRBV5-1 and TRBJ2-7, the CDR3 gives the full variable domain: KAGVTQTPRYLIKTRGQQVTLSCSPISGHRSVSWYQQTPGQGLQFLFEYFSETQRNKGNFPGRFSGRQFSNSRSEMNVSTLELGDSALYLCASSVRDINYEQYFGPGTRLTVT.